Below are 7 T cell receptor beta chains sequenced from a single sample in a study of blood T cell repertoires in COVID-19 (dated by TCRdb to about 2020). Libraries were constructed by the immunoSEQ multiplex PCR assay. This is the immuneACCESS table as TCRdb keeps it, with only in-frame sequences that have V and J called. A part of the clones is gone; compared with another copy, unresolved V genes explain less than half, and the rest is unexplained. The sample data list approximately 270,000 clones, and just under 90% of these were observed just once. Together, the top ten hold under 2.5% of the sample. Source material: PBMCs or T cells enriched from blood (not recorded which). These receptors were collected from a woman aged 60-75 years who had recovered from COVID-19.

This chain uses TRBV2 with TRBJ1-1, with TRBD1 matching over 7 bases. In germline, CDR1 is SNHLY, CDR2 FYNNEI. V trimming: 6 bases; J trimming: 6 bases; junction bases outside the gene matches: 7. CDR3 length: 13 residues. The CDR3 is CASRGQGGSEAFF. The DNA for the CDR3 is TGTGCCAGCAGGGGGCAGGGGGGTTCTGAAGCTTTCTTT.

The V call is TRBV7-9, the J call TRBJ1-2; tentatively, D is TRBD1 (5 bases). V dropped 0 bases and J dropped 4 bases, with 12 bases sitting between them. CDR1 and CDR2 from the germline V gene are SEHNR and FQNEAQ (reference sequence). The CDR3 loop spans 15 amino acids. The CDR3 protein is CASSLAPGPAYGYTF. The CDR3 DNA follows: TGTGCCAGCAGCTTAGCGCCAGGGCCAGCCTATGGCTACACCTTC.

V usage is TRBV19 and J usage is TRBJ1-3; D is uncertain. The CDR3 covers 13 residues. The V gene lost 5 bases and the J gene lost 4 bases, with 9 bases spanning the gap. Germline CDR1 is LNHDA and CDR2 is SQIVND (reference sequence). The CDR3 DNA reads as TGTGCCAGTAGTGAGGGCAGCGGAAACACCATATATTTT. Its protein is CASSEGSGNTIYF. Full variable domain (rest looked up from reference TRBV19 and TRBJ1-3): DGGITQSPKYLFRKEGQNVTLSCEQNLNHDAMYWYRQDPGQGLRLIYYSQIVNDFQKGDIAEGYSVSREKKESFPLTVTSAQKNPTAFYLCASSEGSGNTIYFGEGSWLTVV.

The chain is built from TRBV5-8 and TRBJ2-1; D perhaps matches TRBD1 (5 bases). This CDR3 is built from 17 residues. V dropped 1 base and J dropped 1 base, with 15 bases sitting between them. Germline V lookup: CDR1 SGHTS, CDR2 YDEGEE. The CDR3 DNA sequence: TGTGCCAGCAGCTTGCGTGGTCGGGCAGGGTCCTACAATGAGCAGTTCTTC. This translates into CASSLRGRAGSYNEQFF. The whole variable domain, remainder taken from reference TRBV5-8 and TRBJ2-1, is EAGVTQSPTHLIKTRGQQATLRCSPISGHTSVYWYQQALGLGLQFLLWYDEGEERNRGNFPPRFSGRQFPNYSSELNVNALELEDSALYLCASSLRGRAGSYNEQFFGPGTRLTVL.

This sequence joins TRBV19 and TRBJ1-4; 10 bases map to TRBD1. Germline CDR1 reads LNHDA; CDR2 reads SQIVND (reference sequence). This CDR3 is 19 amino acids long. With 7 bases clipped from V and 1 base from J, the junction kept 15 bases outside the gene matches. Here the CDR3 DNA reads TGTGCCAGTACCCCCGTGCCGCGGACAGGGGGACAAACTAATGAAAAACTGTTTTTT. It codes for CASTPVPRTGGQTNEKLFF.

In its sample, this clone was seen a few times. Other DNA sequences in the same sample also yield this CDR3. The genes are TRBV28 and TRBJ2-7; the match to TRBD1 covers 7 bases. Germline V gives CDR1 MDHEN, CDR2 SYDVKM. CDR3 length equals 12 residues. V shed 6 bases and J 2 bases; nucleotides not matched to a gene: 1. Here the CDR3 reads CASRTGTYEQYF. In DNA, the CDR3 is TGTGCCAGCAGGACAGGGACCTACGAGCAGTACTTC.

The V call is TRBV12-3 or TRBV12-4, the J call TRBJ2-7, with TRBD1 identical over 9 bases. This CDR3 has 12 amino acids. V trimming: 10 bases; J trimming: 2 bases; junction bases outside the gene matches: 3. In nucleotides, the CDR3 is TGTGCCACCGGACAGGGGCCCTACGAGCAGTACTTC. Its protein is CATGQGPYEQYF.